This paragraph reports one T cell receptor beta chain. What it recognizes is unknown. These data are taken from a study of CD4+ T cells in melanoma. Findings and caveats of the study: CD8+ T cell, macrophage and B cell function reportedly correlated with neoantigen-specific CD4+ T cells.

Profiling relied on immunoSEQ multiplex PCR, and the TCRdb table lists in-frame clones only, not all of them. The table has more than 10,000 clones, over 55% seen once; the top ten hold roughly an eighth. From germline, CDR1 is SGHRS and CDR2 YFSETQ. Trimming cost V 0 bases and J 4 bases; bases outside gene matches: 6. The CDR3 consists of 15 residues. The V and J genes are TRBV5-1 and TRBJ1-2; 7 bases fit TRBD1. What was sequenced was cells from a culture (not recorded whether cultured in vitro). This TCR came from a human donor with melanoma. CDR3 loop: CASSLGTGATYGYTF. The DNA of the CDR3 is TGCGCCAGCAGCTTGGGGACAGGAGCTACCTATGGCTACACCTTC.